This TCR beta chain derives from a study of T cell responses to AZD1222 COVID-19 vaccine. TCRdb's table, derived via immunoSEQ multiplex PCR, lists solely in-frame clones and lacks some. The sample consists of nearly 90,000 clones, approximately 86% of them appearing once. Comment on this clone: The antigen is not known.

Germline CDR1 reads GTSNPN; CDR2 reads SVGIG (reference sequence). V was clipped by 2 bases and J by 1 base; unmatched bases: 9. The CDR3 runs 16 residues. Study-wide points: The breadth and depth of Spike-specific TCRs increased once two AZD1222 doses had been given.

Here the sequenced sample was peripheral blood, taken on day 0 of MenACWY control vaccination. The rearrangement joins TRBV30 to TRBJ1-1, with 8 bases that match TRBD1. This clonotype was sampled from an adult in good health. The CDR3 region is CAWSHRSTGGNTEAFF. CDR3 DNA: TGTGCCTGGAGTCATCGCTCAACAGGGGGGAACACTGAAGCTTTCTTT.